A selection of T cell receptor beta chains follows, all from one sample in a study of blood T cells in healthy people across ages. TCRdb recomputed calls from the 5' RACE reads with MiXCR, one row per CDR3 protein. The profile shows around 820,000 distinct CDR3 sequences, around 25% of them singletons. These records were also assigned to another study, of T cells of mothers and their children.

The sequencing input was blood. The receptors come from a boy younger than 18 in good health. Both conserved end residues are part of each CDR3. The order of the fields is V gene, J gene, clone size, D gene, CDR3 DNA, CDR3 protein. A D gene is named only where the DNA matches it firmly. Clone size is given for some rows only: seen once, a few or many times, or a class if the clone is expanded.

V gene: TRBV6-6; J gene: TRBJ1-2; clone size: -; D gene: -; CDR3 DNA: TGTGCCTCCGGGGGCAGCCCAAATCAAAGGGATGGCTACACCTTC; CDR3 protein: CASGGSPNQRDGYTF
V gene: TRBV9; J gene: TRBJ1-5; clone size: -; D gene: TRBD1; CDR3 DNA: TGTGCCAGCACACCATCCGGGACAGGGAATCAGCCCCAGCATTTT; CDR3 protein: CASTPSGTGNQPQHF
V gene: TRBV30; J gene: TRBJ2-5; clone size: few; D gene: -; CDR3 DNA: TGTGCCTGGATTTGGCCAGACCGAGAGACCCAGTACTTC; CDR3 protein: CAWIWPDRETQYF
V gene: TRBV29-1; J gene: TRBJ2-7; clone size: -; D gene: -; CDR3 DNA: TGCAGCGTGGAGGGGGGTGTCGACGAGCAGTACTTC; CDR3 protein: CSVEGGVDEQYF
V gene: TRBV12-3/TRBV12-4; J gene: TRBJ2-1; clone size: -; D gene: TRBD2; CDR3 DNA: TGTGCCAGCAGTTTCCTGGGGCTGGGTAGCGGGGGGGCCGGTGAGCAGTTCTTC; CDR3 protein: CASSFLGLGSGGAGEQFF
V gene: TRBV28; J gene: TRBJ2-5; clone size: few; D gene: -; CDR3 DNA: TGTGCCAGCAGTTGGAGGCGAGACCTTCAAGAGACCCAGTACTTC; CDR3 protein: CASSWRRDLQETQYF
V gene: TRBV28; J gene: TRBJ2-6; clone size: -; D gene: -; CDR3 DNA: TGTGCCAGCAGTTTAGGCCGGGTCTCTGGGGCCAACGTCCTGACTTTC; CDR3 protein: CASSLGRVSGANVLTF
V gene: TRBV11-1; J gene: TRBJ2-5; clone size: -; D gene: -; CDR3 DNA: TGTGCCAGCAGCTTAATCTACGAGACCCAGTACTTC; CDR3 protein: CASSLIYETQYF
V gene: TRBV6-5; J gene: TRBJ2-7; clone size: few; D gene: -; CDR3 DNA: TGTGCCAGCAGTTCCCCCCGAGTAGGCTACGAGCAGTACTTC; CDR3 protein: CASSSPRVGYEQYF
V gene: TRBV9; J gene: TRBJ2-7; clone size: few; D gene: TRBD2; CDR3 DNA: TGTGCCAGCAGCGTAGGGCGGGAGCCCTACGAGCAGTACTTC; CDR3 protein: CASSVGREPYEQYF
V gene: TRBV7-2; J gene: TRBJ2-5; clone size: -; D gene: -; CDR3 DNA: TGTGCCAGCAGCTTATCGACTGGAGAGACCCAGTACTTC; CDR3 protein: CASSLSTGETQYF
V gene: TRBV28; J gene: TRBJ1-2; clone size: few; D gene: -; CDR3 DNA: TGTGCCAGCAGTCCCGGTGGGGTGAGATATGGCTACACCTTC; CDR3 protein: CASSPGGVRYGYTF
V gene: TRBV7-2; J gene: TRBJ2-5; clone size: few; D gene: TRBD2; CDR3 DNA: TGTGCCAGCAGCCCGGGGACTAGCGGGTCCTTC; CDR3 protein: CASSPGTSGSF
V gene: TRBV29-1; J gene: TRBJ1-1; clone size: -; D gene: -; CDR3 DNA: TGCAGCGTCGTCCAGGGGCTGAACACTGAAGCTTTCTTT; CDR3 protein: CSVVQGLNTEAFF
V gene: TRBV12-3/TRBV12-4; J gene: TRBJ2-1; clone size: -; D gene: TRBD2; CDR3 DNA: TGTGCCAGCGAACCCGGGACTAAACTTAGCTCCTACAATGAGCAGTTCTTC; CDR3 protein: CASEPGTKLSSYNEQFF
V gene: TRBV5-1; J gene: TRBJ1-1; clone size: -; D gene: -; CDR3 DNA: TGCGCCAGCCAGGAACAGGGCACGGAAGCTTTCTTT; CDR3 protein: CASQEQGTEAFF
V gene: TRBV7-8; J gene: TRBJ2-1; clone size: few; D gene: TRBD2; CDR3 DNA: TGTGCCAGCAGCGTACGCGTAGCGGGAGGAGACAATGAGCAGTTCTTC; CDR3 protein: CASSVRVAGGDNEQFF
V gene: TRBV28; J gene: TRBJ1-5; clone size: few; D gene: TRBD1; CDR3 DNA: TGTGCCAGCAGTTCCGGGACAGGGGGCGGTCAGCCCCAGCATTTT; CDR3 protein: CASSSGTGGGQPQHF
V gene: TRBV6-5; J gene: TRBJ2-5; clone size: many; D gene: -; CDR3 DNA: TGTGCCAGCAGTTCTTTCGCTACGGAGACCCAGTACTTC; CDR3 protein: CASSSFATETQYF
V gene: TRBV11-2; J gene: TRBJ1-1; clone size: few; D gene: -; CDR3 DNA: TGTGCCAGCAGCCCCGTCCGTGGGCCGGACACTGAAGCTTTCTTT; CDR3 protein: CASSPVRGPDTEAFF
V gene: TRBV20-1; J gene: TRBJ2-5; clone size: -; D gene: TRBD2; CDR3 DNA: TGCAGTGCCCCAGGGGGCGCTAGCGGGAGAATTCCGTTCTTC; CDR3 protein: CSAPGGASGRIPFF
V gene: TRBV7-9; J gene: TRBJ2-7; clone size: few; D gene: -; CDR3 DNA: TGTGCCAGCAGCTTCGAGGGGGGGATCTACGAGCAGTACTTC; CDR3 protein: CASSFEGGIYEQYF
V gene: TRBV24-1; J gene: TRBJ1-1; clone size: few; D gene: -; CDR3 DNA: TGTGCCACCAGTGGCCAGGCGTCGGAAGCTTTCTTT; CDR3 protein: CATSGQASEAFF
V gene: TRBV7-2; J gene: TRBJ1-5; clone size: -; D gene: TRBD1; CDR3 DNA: TGTGCCAGCAGCTTACAGGGGGGAATGCGTCAGCCCCAGCATTTT; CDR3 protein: CASSLQGGMRQPQHF
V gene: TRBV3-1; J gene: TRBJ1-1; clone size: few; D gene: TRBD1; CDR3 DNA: TGTGCCAGCAGCCCGGATAGAACAGGGGTTTGGACTGAAGCTTTCTTT; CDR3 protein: CASSPDRTGVWTEAFF
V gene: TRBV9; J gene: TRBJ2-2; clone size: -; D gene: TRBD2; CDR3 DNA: TGTGCCAGCAGCGCACCTTCAGCGGGAGTAGCCGGGGAGCTGTTTTTT; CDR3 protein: CASSAPSAGVAGELFF
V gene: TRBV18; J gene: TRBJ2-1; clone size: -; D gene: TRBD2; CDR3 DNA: TGTGCCAGCTCACCACCGACTAGCCTACTCTACAATGAGCAGTTCTTC; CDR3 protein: CASSPPTSLLYNEQFF
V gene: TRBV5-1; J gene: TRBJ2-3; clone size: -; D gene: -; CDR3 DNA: TGCGCCAGCAGCTTGGAGGTTGGCTTTTCAGATACGCAGTATTTT; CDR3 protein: CASSLEVGFSDTQYF
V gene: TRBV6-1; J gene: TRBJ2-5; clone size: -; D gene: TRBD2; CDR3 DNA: TGTGCCACCTATCCGTCCGGACTAGCGGGAGGGGCGGTCGGGACCCAGTACTTC; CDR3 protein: CATYPSGLAGGAVGTQYF
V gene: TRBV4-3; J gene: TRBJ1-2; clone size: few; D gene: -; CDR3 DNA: TGCGCCAGCAGCCAAGAGCCGGGAAACTATGGCTACACCTTC; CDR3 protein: CASSQEPGNYGYTF
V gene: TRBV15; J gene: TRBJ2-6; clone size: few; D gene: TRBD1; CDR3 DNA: TGTGCCACCAGCGCCCGGACAGGGACTGGGGCCAACGTCCTGACTTTC; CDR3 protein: CATSARTGTGANVLTF